This T cell receptor (beta chain) was captured in a study of cytomegalovirus exposure and HLA in healthy donors. The study ran its PCR with 60 Vbeta and 13 Jbeta primers. The assay was immunoSEQ multiplex PCR, and TCRdb's table has in-frame clones only and misses some. Among about 64,000 clones listed, 85% were seen once. Details on this clone: What it binds is unknown.

Germline V gene lookup returns CDR1 SNHLY and CDR2 FYNNEI. Trimming took off 5 bases at V and 1 base at J, with 9 bases between the two ends. There are 14 residues in the CDR3. Study results and caveats: A later analysis found common viral pathogens apparently linked to several of the most significant clusters.

The sample was PBMCs. This TCR was sampled from a female donor in good health and CMV-seronegative. The chain recombines TRBV2 with TRBJ1-3; D unclear. The CDR3 DNA reads as TGTGCCAGCAGTATTTCAGGTTCTGGAAACACCATATATTTT. This translates into CASSISGSGNTIYF.